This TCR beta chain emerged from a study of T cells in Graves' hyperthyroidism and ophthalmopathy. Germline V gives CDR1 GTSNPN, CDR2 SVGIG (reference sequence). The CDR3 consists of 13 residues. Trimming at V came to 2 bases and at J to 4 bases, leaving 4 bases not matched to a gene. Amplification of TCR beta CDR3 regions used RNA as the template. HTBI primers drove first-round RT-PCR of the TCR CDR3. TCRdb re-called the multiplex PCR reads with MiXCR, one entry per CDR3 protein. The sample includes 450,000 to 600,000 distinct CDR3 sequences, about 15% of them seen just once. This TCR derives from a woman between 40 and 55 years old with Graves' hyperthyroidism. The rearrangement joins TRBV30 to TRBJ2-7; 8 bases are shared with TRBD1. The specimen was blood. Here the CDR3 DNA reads TGTGCCTGGAGTAGGGACAGGTGGTACGAGCAGTACTTC. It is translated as CAWSRDRWYEQYF.